The source of this T cell receptor beta chain is a study of technical replicates of blood from a few donors. CDR3 length equals 11 residues. Germline values: CDR1 DFQATT, CDR2 SNEGSKA (reference sequence). Trimming stripped 2 bases from V and 8 bases from J, with 7 bases between. The data were produced by immunoSEQ multiplex PCR, yet TCRdb's version contains in-frame clones alone and is incomplete. The sample shows roughly 50,000 clones, nearly 95% of them seen only once. Sequenced material: PBMCs. The sequence was obtained from a human donor in good health. Some clones in this sample may be carry-over from other donors' samples. The chain recombines TRBV20-1 with TRBJ1-3; no clear D. CDR3 nucleotide sequence: TGCAGTGCTAGAACGGGTGACACCATATATTTT. Its protein is CSARTGDTIYF.